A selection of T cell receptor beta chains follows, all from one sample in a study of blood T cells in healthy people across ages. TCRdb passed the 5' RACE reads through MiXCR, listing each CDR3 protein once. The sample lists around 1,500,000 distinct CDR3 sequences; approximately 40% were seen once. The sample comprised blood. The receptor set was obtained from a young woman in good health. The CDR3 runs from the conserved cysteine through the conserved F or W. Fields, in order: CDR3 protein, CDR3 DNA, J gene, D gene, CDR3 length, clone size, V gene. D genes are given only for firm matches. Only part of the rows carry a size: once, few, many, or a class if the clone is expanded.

CDR3 protein: CASSPPRGQKAKNIQYF
CDR3 DNA: TGTGCCAGCTCACCGCCTCGAGGACAGAAAGCCAAAAACATTCAGTACTTC
J gene: TRBJ2-4
D gene: -
CDR3 length: 17
clone size: -
V gene: TRBV18

CDR3 protein: CACGTVSNQPQHF
CDR3 DNA: TGTGCCTGTGGGACAGTTAGCAATCAGCCCCAGCATTTT
J gene: TRBJ1-5
D gene: TRBD1
CDR3 length: 13
clone size: -
V gene: TRBV6-1

CDR3 protein: CAISEDRVYGYTF
CDR3 DNA: TGTGCCATCAGTGAAGACAGGGTATATGGCTACACCTTC
J gene: TRBJ1-2
D gene: TRBD1
CDR3 length: 13
clone size: few
V gene: TRBV10-3

CDR3 protein: CASSQSAGGVGETQYF
CDR3 DNA: TGTGCCAGCAGCCAAAGTGCAGGGGGCGTCGGGGAGACCCAGTACTTC
J gene: TRBJ2-5
D gene: TRBD1
CDR3 length: 16
clone size: -
V gene: TRBV14

CDR3 protein: CAITGTAYGYTF
CDR3 DNA: TGTGCCATCACCGGGACGGCCTATGGCTACACCTTC
J gene: TRBJ1-2
D gene: -
CDR3 length: 12
clone size: few
V gene: TRBV28

CDR3 protein: CASSVGVPDTQYF
CDR3 DNA: TGCGCCAGCAGCGTAGGGGTCCCAGATACGCAGTATTTT
J gene: TRBJ2-3
D gene: -
CDR3 length: 13
clone size: many
V gene: TRBV9

CDR3 protein: CATHGDGLSYEQYF
CDR3 DNA: TGTGCCACCCACGGGGACGGCCTCTCCTACGAGCAGTACTTC
J gene: TRBJ2-7
D gene: -
CDR3 length: 14
clone size: -
V gene: TRBV28

CDR3 protein: CSAPRLAGGGEQYF
CDR3 DNA: TGCAGTGCTCCACGACTAGCGGGGGGTGGCGAGCAGTACTTC
J gene: TRBJ2-7
D gene: TRBD2
CDR3 length: 14
clone size: -
V gene: TRBV20-1

CDR3 protein: CASSPALPYEQYF
CDR3 DNA: TGTGCCAGCTCCCCGGCCCTACCCTACGAGCAGTACTTC
J gene: TRBJ2-7
D gene: -
CDR3 length: 13
clone size: -
V gene: TRBV7-9

CDR3 protein: CASSWDRYNEQFF
CDR3 DNA: TGTGCCAGCAGTTGGGACCGATACAATGAGCAGTTCTTC
J gene: TRBJ2-1
D gene: -
CDR3 length: 13
clone size: few
V gene: TRBV6-2/TRBV6-3

CDR3 protein: CASSEYSGVQFF
CDR3 DNA: TGTGCCAGCAGTGAATATTCCGGAGTGCAGTTCTTC
J gene: TRBJ2-1
D gene: -
CDR3 length: 12
clone size: few
V gene: TRBV25-1

CDR3 protein: CSPGVGDYEQYF
CDR3 DNA: TGCAGTCCGGGGGTAGGGGACTACGAGCAGTACTTC
J gene: TRBJ2-7
D gene: -
CDR3 length: 12
clone size: -
V gene: TRBV20-1

CDR3 protein: CASSPWSSGNYNEQYF
CDR3 DNA: TGTGCCAGCTCACCATGGTCGAGCGGGAACTACAATGAGCAGTACTTC
J gene: TRBJ2-5
D gene: TRBD2
CDR3 length: 16
clone size: -
V gene: TRBV18

CDR3 protein: CASSLETVPANTQYF
CDR3 DNA: TGCGCCAGCAGCTTGGAGACCGTTCCCGCGAATACGCAGTATTTT
J gene: TRBJ2-3
D gene: -
CDR3 length: 15
clone size: -
V gene: TRBV5-1

CDR3 protein: CSADGLGYDEQFF
CDR3 DNA: TGCAGTGCGGATGGACTAGGGTACGATGAGCAGTTCTTC
J gene: TRBJ2-1
D gene: TRBD2
CDR3 length: 13
clone size: -
V gene: TRBV20-1

CDR3 protein: CASSAYGGADTQYF
CDR3 DNA: TGTGCCAGCAGCGCATACGGGGGGGCAGATACGCAGTATTTT
J gene: TRBJ2-3
D gene: TRBD2
CDR3 length: 14
clone size: few
V gene: TRBV7-3

CDR3 protein: CASSWSKDWFTDTQYF
CDR3 DNA: TGTGCCAGCAGCTGGAGTAAAGACTGGTTCACAGATACGCAGTATTTT
J gene: TRBJ2-3
D gene: -
CDR3 length: 16
clone size: -
V gene: TRBV5-6